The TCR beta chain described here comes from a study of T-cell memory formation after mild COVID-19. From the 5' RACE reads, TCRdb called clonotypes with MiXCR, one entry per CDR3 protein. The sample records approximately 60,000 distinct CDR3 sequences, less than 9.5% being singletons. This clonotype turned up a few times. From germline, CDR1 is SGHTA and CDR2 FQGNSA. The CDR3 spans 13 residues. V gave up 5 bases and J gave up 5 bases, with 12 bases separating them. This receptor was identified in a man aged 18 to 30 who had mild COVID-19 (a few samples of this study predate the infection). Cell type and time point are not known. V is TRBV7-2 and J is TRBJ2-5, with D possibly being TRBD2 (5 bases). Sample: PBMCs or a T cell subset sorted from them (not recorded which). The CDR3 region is CASSQVRRETQYF. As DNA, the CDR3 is TGTGCCAGCAGCCAAGTACGGAGGGAGACCCAGTACTTC.